One and the same sample provided the 23 T cell receptor beta chains below, sequenced in a study of T cells after posttransplantation cyclophosphamide. TCRdb keeps only in-frame clones here, not all; method: immunoSEQ multiplex PCR. Among 30,000 to 45,000 clones listed, around 80% were seen once. Busulfan-fludarabine conditioning, marrow transplant, and cyclophosphamide on days +3 and +4 were administered. The source material was CD4+ T cells sorted from blood, sampled roughly 2,000 days after a stem cell transplant with posttransplant cyclophosphamide. Receptors originate from a female patient in her 40s who received an allogeneic stem cell transplant from a related donor, was CMV-positive, and had no GVHD. Among the T cells, some may be from the graft donor.

V gene TRBV9 combines with J gene TRBJ1-3; D unclear. Germline V lookup: CDR1 SGDLS, CDR2 YYNGEE. The CDR3 has 18 residues. Trimming removed 4 bases at V and 4 bases at J, with 24 bases between. The CDR3 nucleotides read TGTGCCAGCAGCCTAGACCTGGGCTTAGCGGGAGAAGGAAACACCATATATTTT. This encodes CASSLDLGLAGEGNTIYF.

The chain links TRBV2 to TRBJ2-2, with 12 bases lining up with TRBD2. Germline V gene data show CDR1 as SNHLY and CDR2 as FYNNEI. The V gene end was trimmed by 5 bases and the J gene end by 1 base; junction bases not matched to a gene: 5. The CDR3 runs 17 residues. The CDR3 DNA follows: TGTGCCAGCAGTTTGACTAGCGGGGGACTGAACACCGGGGAGCTGTTTTTT. The encoded protein is CASSLTSGGLNTGELFF. Full variable domain (missing parts from reference TRBV2 and TRBJ2-2): EPEVTQTPSHQVTQMGQEVILRCVPISNHLYFYWYRQILGQKVEFLVSFYNNEISEKSEIFDDQFSVERPDGSNFTLKIRSTKLEDSAMYFCASSLTSGGLNTGELFFGEGSRLTVL.

The V call is TRBV11-1, the J call TRBJ2-3; 7 nucleotides line up with TRBD2. Losses at the gene ends were 5 bases for V and 1 base for J; bases not matched to a gene: 9. The CDR3 extends over 16 amino acids. In germline, CDR1 is SGHAT, CDR2 FQDESV (reference sequence). The CDR3 loop is CASSPRKRGRTDTQYF. As DNA, the CDR3 is TGTGCCAGCAGCCCCCGGAAGCGGGGACGCACAGATACGCAGTATTTT.

This clone was counted only a few times. For the CDR3, the DNA is TGCGCCAGCAGCCAAGATGGACCTAAGGAAGCGGGGGCCTCGGACGAGCAGTACTTC. It encodes CASSQDGPKEAGASDEQYF. This rearrangement joins TRBV4-1 to TRBJ2-7; 8 bases map to TRBD2. The germline V gene has CDR1 MGHRA and CDR2 YSYEKL. This CDR3 has 19 amino acids. Trimming cost V 0 bases and J 5 bases; bases outside gene matches: 18.

The CDR3 sequence is CASSLTSYGYTF. CDR3 nucleotides: TGTGCCAGCAGTTTAACCAGCTATGGCTACACCTTC. V usage is TRBV28 and J usage is TRBJ1-2; D unresolved. The CDR3 length is 12 residues. The V end lost 2 bases, the J end lost 4 bases, and 5 bases lay between the germline ends. CDR1 is MDHEN and CDR2 is SYDVKM in the germline V gene.

The gene calls are TRBV7-9 and TRBJ1-6; D might be TRBD1 (5 bases). V was clipped by 3 bases and J by 5 bases, with 8 bases between them. The germline gives CDR1 SEHNR, CDR2 FQNEAQ (reference sequence). The CDR3 is 14 amino acids. The CDR3: CASSFRGNNSPLHF. The CDR3 nucleotides are TGTGCCAGCAGCTTTAGGGGCAATAATTCACCCCTCCACTTT.

The chain joins TRBV27 to TRBJ1-2; D is possibly TRBD1 (5 bases). Per the germline V gene, CDR1 is MNHEY and CDR2 is SMNVEV (reference sequence). The CDR3 covers 12 residues. V dropped 8 bases and J dropped 8 bases, with 15 bases sitting between them. This chain's CDR3 is CASGWGVGGYTF. The DNA of the CDR3 is TGTGCCAGCGGTTGGGGGGTGGGCGGCTACACCTTC.

The chain combines TRBV11-2 with TRBJ2-2; D not resolved. V lost 1 base and J lost 1, with 7 bases in between. The CDR3 contains 15 residues. The germline CDR1 and CDR2 sequences are SGHAT and FQNNGV. CDR3 amino acids: CASSLGLGNTGELFF. CDR3 nucleotide sequence: TGTGCCAGCAGCTTAGGGCTAGGGAACACCGGGGAGCTGTTTTTT.

The rearrangement links TRBV7-8 to TRBJ2-3; 12 bases are a match to TRBD2. Germline CDR1 SGHVS, CDR2 FQNEAQ. This CDR3 is 18 amino acids long. V was clipped by 5 bases and J by 5 bases; unmatched bases: 14. DNA for the CDR3: TGTGCCAGCAGCAAGTGGGCTAGCGGGGGGGCCAGGGGAGATACGCAGTATTTT. It codes for CASSKWASGGARGDTQYF.

The rearrangement uses TRBV19 and TRBJ2-2; the D gene is possibly TRBD2 (5 bases). This CDR3 contains 16 residues. Germline V lookup: CDR1 LNHDA, CDR2 SQIVND (reference sequence). The V gene lost 6 bases and the J gene lost 0 bases, with 14 bases spanning the gap. The CDR3 sequence: CASSQRGLPNTGELFF. The CDR3 nucleotides read TGTGCCAGTAGCCAAAGAGGACTGCCGAACACCGGGGAGCTGTTTTTT.

This clone was counted only a few times. V gene TRBV7-6 combines with J gene TRBJ2-1; TRBD2 aligns across 10 bases. Germline CDR1 SGHVS, CDR2 FNYEAQ. CDR3 length: 16 amino acids. Trimming cost V 2 bases and J 4 bases; bases outside gene matches: 5. The CDR3 DNA sequence: TGTGCCAGCAGCTTAAGCCCTAGCGGGGGTTACAATGAGCAGTTCTTC. Translating it yields CASSLSPSGGYNEQFF.

The chain uses TRBV9 and TRBJ2-5; 7 bases fit TRBD2. This CDR3 region has 14 residues. Losses at the gene ends were 4 bases for V and 5 bases for J; bases not matched to a gene: 8. In germline, CDR1 is SGDLS, CDR2 YYNGEE. CDR3: CASSPRTREETQYF. The DNA for the CDR3 is TGTGCCAGCAGCCCCCGGACTAGAGAGGAGACCCAGTACTTC. Complete variable domain (other parts from reference TRBV9 and TRBJ2-5): DSGVTQTPKHLITATGQRVTLRCSPRSGDLSVYWYQQSLDQGLQFLIQYYNGEERAKGNILERFSAQQFPDLHSELNLSSLELGDSALYFCASSPRTREETQYFGPGTRLLVL.

The CDR3 spells CASSVDAGGATFGQYF. CDR3 nucleotides: TGTGCCAGCAGCGTAGATGCGGGCGGGGCCACGTTCGGGCAGTACTTC. The chain links TRBV9 to TRBJ2-7; D may be TRBD2 (6 bases). Trimming shortened V by 0 bases and J by 9 bases, and 22 bases separated the two germline ends. The CDR3 is made up of 16 amino acids. Germline CDR1 and CDR2: SGDLS and YYNGEE.

The rearrangement uses TRBV6-5 and TRBJ1-5; 7 bases line up with TRBD1. Per the germline V gene, CDR1 is MNHEY and CDR2 is SVGAGI. This CDR3 comprises 14 residues. V lost 6 bases, J lost 3 bases, and 5 bases stayed unmatched. CDR3 in DNA: TGTGCCAGCAGGGGGGACAGACCCAATCAGCCCCAGCATTTT. It translates to CASRGDRPNQPQHF.

The V call is TRBV9, the J call TRBJ1-5; D is perhaps TRBD1 (6 bases). The CDR3 totals 13 residues. The germline CDR1 and CDR2 sequences are SGDLS and YYNGEE. Trimming removed 0 bases from V and 5 bases from J, with 6 bases in between. The CDR3 DNA sequence: TGTGCCAGCAGCGTAGGGACAGATCAGCCCCAGCATTTT. Amino acids: CASSVGTDQPQHF.

The V and J genes are TRBV6-1 and TRBJ1-1; D may be TRBD1 (6 bases). The germline V and J ends were trimmed by 6 bases and 0 bases, with 11 bases remaining between them. Germline assignment: CDR1 MNHNS and CDR2 SASEGT. The CDR3 length is 14 residues. The CDR3 bases are TGTGCCAGCAGGGGCGGACAGATGAACACTGAAGCTTTCTTT. Protein sequence: CASRGGQMNTEAFF.

This clone has just a few counts. The CDR3 region is CASSQGSGSNQPQHF. DNA of the CDR3: TGTGCCAGCAGCCAAGGGTCAGGTAGCAATCAGCCCCAGCATTTT. The V gene is TRBV14, the J gene TRBJ1-5; D gene unclear. Germline CDR1 SGHDN, CDR2 FVKESK. V was trimmed by 1 base and J by 0 bases, leaving 7 bases between them. The CDR3 sequence is 15 residues long.

The rearrangement links TRBV5-1 to TRBJ2-2; D gene uncertain. Germline assignment: CDR1 SGHRS and CDR2 YFSETQ. Trimming shortened V by 3 bases and J by 0 bases, and 9 bases separated the two germline ends. The CDR3 sequence is 15 residues long. As DNA, the CDR3 is TGCGCCAGCAGCTCCACCGGAGCGAACACCGGGGAGCTGTTTTTT. Translating it yields CASSSTGANTGELFF.

The CDR3 protein is CAVRDRGFSGANVLTF. The CDR3 region has the DNA TGTGCCGTCCGGGACAGGGGCTTCTCTGGGGCCAACGTCCTGACTTTC. The chain couples TRBV2 to TRBJ2-6; 10 bases line up with TRBD1. Germline CDR1 SNHLY, CDR2 FYNNEI. The CDR3 has 16 residues. With V trimmed by 11 bases and J by 0 bases, 7 bases remained unmatched.

This chain joins TRBV29-1 and TRBJ1-2; TRBD1 agrees at 7 bases. CDR1 is SQVTM and CDR2 is ANQGSEA in the germline V gene. The CDR3 spans 13 residues. After removal of 6 bases from V and 1 base from J, the junction contained 5 bases not matched to a gene. This CDR3 reads CSVGRDSNYGYTF. CDR3 bases: TGCAGCGTGGGTCGGGACAGTAACTATGGCTACACCTTC.

V usage is TRBV11-2 and J usage is TRBJ2-1; weak D call: TRBD2 (5 bases). V shed 4 bases and J shed 6 bases, with 22 bases lying between them. Germline assignment: CDR1 SGHAT and CDR2 FQNNGV. This CDR3 has 17 amino acids. The CDR3 DNA is TGTGCCAGCAGCTATCTACTCCAGTTCAGCCGGGGCAATGAGCAGTTCTTC. It translates to CASSYLLQFSRGNEQFF.

This chain uses TRBV7-9 with TRBJ1-2; the match to TRBD1 covers 7 bases. The V and J ends lost 5 bases and 4 bases, in that order; junction bases with no gene match: 10. Germline lookup yields CDR1 SEHNR and CDR2 FQNEAQ (reference sequence). This CDR3 contains 15 residues. The CDR3 loop reads CASSPGAGGSYGYTF. The CDR3 nucleotides are TGTGCCAGCAGCCCAGGGGCAGGGGGAAGCTATGGCTACACCTTC.

The chain employs TRBV4-1 and TRBJ2-5; 7 bases align to TRBD1. CDR1 MGHRA and CDR2 YSYEKL come from the germline V gene. The CDR3 is made up of 13 amino acids. V lost 6 bases, J lost 3 bases, and 4 bases stayed unmatched. The CDR3 DNA reads TGCGCCAGCAGTCGGGACAGTGAAGAGACCCAGTACTTC. This encodes CASSRDSEETQYF.